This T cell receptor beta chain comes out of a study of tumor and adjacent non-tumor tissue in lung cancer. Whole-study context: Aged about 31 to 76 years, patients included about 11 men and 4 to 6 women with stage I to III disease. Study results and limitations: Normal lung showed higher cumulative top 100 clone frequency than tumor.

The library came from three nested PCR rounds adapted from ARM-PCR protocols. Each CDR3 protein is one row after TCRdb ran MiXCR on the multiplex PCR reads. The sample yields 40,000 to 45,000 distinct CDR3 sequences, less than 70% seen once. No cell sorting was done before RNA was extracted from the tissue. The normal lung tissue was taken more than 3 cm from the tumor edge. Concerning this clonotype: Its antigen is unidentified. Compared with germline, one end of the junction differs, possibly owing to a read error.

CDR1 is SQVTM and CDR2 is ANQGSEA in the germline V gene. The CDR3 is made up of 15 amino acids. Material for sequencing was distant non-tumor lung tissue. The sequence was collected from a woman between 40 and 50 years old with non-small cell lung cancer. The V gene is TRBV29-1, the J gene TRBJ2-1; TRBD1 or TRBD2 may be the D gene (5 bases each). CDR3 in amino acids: CSVEALGPLDNERFF. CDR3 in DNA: TGCAGCGTTGAAGCTTTGGGACCCTTAGACAATGAGCGGTTCTTC.